Shown below are 5 T cell receptor beta chains from a single sample sequenced in a study of OX40 agonist ivuxolimab in advanced cancers. Only in-frame clones appear in the TCRdb table, and some are missing; sequencing was by immunoSEQ multiplex PCR. The table has fewer than 90,000 clones, roughly 87% seen once. This specimen consisted of CD4+ or CD8+ T cells sorted from blood, obtained in a trial of the OX40 agonist ivuxolimab. The receptors here all came from an adult with an advanced solid tumor such as melanoma, head and neck, liver or kidney cancer.

The rearrangement links TRBV5-1 to TRBJ1-1, with TRBD1 as a possible D gene (5 bases). V lost 2 bases to trimming and J lost 5 bases, with 19 bases between them. Germline CDR1 is SGHRS and CDR2 is YFSETQ. The CDR3 runs 16 residues. The CDR3 is CASSFSSGLSGTEAFF. The CDR3 nucleotides are TGCGCCAGCAGCTTCTCCTCAGGGTTGAGTGGGACTGAAGCTTTCTTT.

In its sample, this clone was seen once. The rearrangement joins TRBV14 to TRBJ2-7; no clear D gene. Trimming cost V 5 bases and J 7 bases, with 15 bases left between them. The CDR3 is made up of 13 amino acids. Germline V CDR1 and CDR2: SGHDN, FVKESK. CDR3 loop: CASSAGRGAEQYF. For the CDR3, the DNA is TGTGCCAGCAGCGCCGGACGCGGTGCGGAGCAGTACTTC.

The genes are TRBV5-5 and TRBJ1-3; no clear D gene. Trimming shortened V by 3 bases and J by 1 base, and 5 bases separated the two germline ends. The length of the CDR3 is 13 residues. CDR1 is SGHKS and CDR2 is YYEKEE in the germline V gene (reference sequence). The CDR3 bases are TGTGCCAGCAGCTCCAGTTCTGGAAACACCATATATTTT. Protein: CASSSSSGNTIYF.

V and J are TRBV7-8 and TRBJ2-3; tentatively, D is TRBD2 (5 bases). The ends were cut back, 1 base at V and 7 bases at J, with 6 bases in the middle. The germline gives CDR1 SGHVS, CDR2 FQNEAQ. The CDR3 runs to 12 residues. CDR3 residues: CASSLGGYTQYF. CDR3 bases: TGTGCCAGCAGCTTAGGAGGGTATACGCAGTATTTT.

The CDR3 spells CASSLMRTRRDQPQHF. As DNA, the CDR3 is TGTGCCAGCAGCCTAATGCGGACCCGGCGGGATCAGCCCCAGCATTTT. V gene TRBV7-8 combines with J gene TRBJ1-5; unclear D gene. CDR1 is SGHVS and CDR2 is FQNEAQ in the germline V gene. V lost 5 bases and J 5 bases, leaving 19 bases between the germline ends. The CDR3 sequence is 16 residues long.